This paragraph reports one T cell receptor (beta chain). This entry comes from a study of blood T cell repertoires in COVID-19. Overall study context: T cells, B-cell-depleted T cells, or PBMCs supplied cDNA or gDNA.

The CDR3 is made up of 14 amino acids. CDR1 is SGDLS, CDR2 YYNGEE, per germline. Trimming took 1 base from V and 0 from J, leaving 8 bases between them. Repertoires were generated with immunoSEQ multiplex PCR, while TCRdb's copy carries only in-frame clones and drops some. The sample includes approximately 330,000 clones, roughly 90% of them seen just once. The receptor's source is a man aged 30 to 45 with COVID-19, enrolled during active disease. The chain joins TRBV9 to TRBJ2-7, with D maybe TRBD2 (6 bases). The sample taken for sequencing was peripheral blood. DNA of the CDR3: TGTGCCAGCAGCGTATACGGGAGCTCCTACGAGCAGTACTTC. Translation: CASSVYGSSYEQYF.